A selection of T cell receptor beta chains follows, all from one sample in a study of CD8+CD57+ T cells in acquired aplastic anemia. One entry per CDR3 protein, called by TCRdb with MiXCR from the reads. The repertoire includes 400,000 to 450,000 distinct CDR3 sequences, about 70% of them detected once, and around 4% sits in the top ten. The sample consisted of sorted CD4+, CD8+, or CD8+CD57+ T cells (not recorded which) from PBMCs. The receptors originated from a human donor in good health, serving as a control. The CDR3 runs from the conserved cysteine through the conserved F or W. Each record gives: clone size, J gene, D gene, V gene, CDR3 DNA, CDR3 protein. A D gene is named only where the DNA matches it firmly. Only some rows state a clone size, as once, few, many or a class for expanded clones.

many	TRBJ2-2	-	TRBV12-3/TRBV12-4	TGTGCCAGCAGTTTCTCGGGACAGAACACCGGGGAGCTGTTTTTT	CASSFSGQNTGELFF
many	TRBJ1-1	-	TRBV4-2	TGTGCCAGCAGCCAAGTGAGTGAGGCGGGGGCTTTGAACACTGAAGCTTTCTTT	CASSQVSEAGALNTEAFF
-	TRBJ2-7	TRBD2	TRBV19	TGTGCCAGTAGTATAAGGGGGGGGACTAGCATTTTCTCCCAGCAACACTTC	CASSIRGGTSIFSQQHF
-	TRBJ2-3	TRBD1	TRBV19	TGTGCCAGTACTAGACAGGGGGCAGATACGCAGTATTTT	CASTRQGADTQYF
-	TRBJ2-3	-	TRBV9	TGTGCCAGCAGCGTAGAGGAAGACACAGATACGCAGTATTTT	CASSVEEDTDTQYF
-	TRBJ2-1	TRBD1	TRBV5-6	TGTGCCAGCAGACGGACAGGGGATGAGCAGTTCTTC	CASRRTGDEQFF
many	TRBJ2-1	TRBD2	TRBV12-3/TRBV12-4	TGTGCCAGCAGTGCGGGACTAGCGGGGGATCACAATGAGCAGTTCTTC	CASSAGLAGDHNEQFF
-	TRBJ1-2	-	TRBV9	TGTGCCAGCAGCAGAGATAGGGCGGATTGGAGCTACACCTTC	CASSRDRADWSYTF
-	TRBJ2-1	-	TRBV7-9	TGTGCCATCACCGATCTAGCGCCTTACAATGAGCAGTTCTTC	CAITDLAPYNEQFF
-	TRBJ2-7	TRBD1	TRBV5-1	TGCGCCAGCAGCGAGACAGGGGGTGCCTCCTACGAGCAGTATTTC	CASSETGGASYEQYF
-	TRBJ1-4	-	TRBV29-1	TGCAGCGTTCCTATTCCTGGTGAAAAAGTGTTTTTT	CSVPIPGEKVFF
many	TRBJ2-7	TRBD2	TRBV6-6	TGTGCCAGCAGTTCCGCGGGAGGAAGCTACGAGCAGTACTTC	CASSSAGGSYEQYF
-	TRBJ2-5	-	TRBV7-2	TGTGCCAGCAGCTTAGGCAGAAATAACTATGCCCACACCTTC	CASSLGRNNYAHTF
-	TRBJ1-3	-	TRBV10-3	TGTGCCATCAGTGACAGCGCTGGGCGGGGAAACACCATATATTTT	CAISDSAGRGNTIYF
-	TRBJ2-1	-	TRBV7-9	TGTGCCAGCAGCTTAGTGGGATGGATTGAACATGGGCAGTTCTTC	CASSLVGWIEHGQFF
many	TRBJ1-5	-	TRBV20-1	TGCAGTGCAAGACAGAAGGGCAATCAGCCCCAGCATTTT	CSARQKGNQPQHF
many	TRBJ2-3	-	TRBV14	TGTGCCAGCAGCATGAACCCCCGCACAGATACGCAGTATTTT	CASSMNPRTDTQYF
few	TRBJ1-1	TRBD1	TRBV27	TGTGCCAGCAGTTTATTCCGGGACAGGGGGGCTTTCTTT	CASSLFRDRGAFF
-	TRBJ1-2	-	TRBV9	TGTGCCAGCAGTTGGAACGGGGGGGTGAGTAGCTACACCTTC	CASSWNGGVSSYTF
once	TRBJ1-5	-	TRBV10-3	TGTGCCATCGGCCGGGGGAATCAGCCCCAGCATTTT	CAIGRGNQPQHF
many	TRBJ1-1	-	TRBV7-3	TGTGCCAGCAGCTTTCGTCCCCCGACAGAGGGAGAGACTGAAGCTTTCTTT	CASSFRPPTEGETEAFF
-	TRBJ2-1	-	TRBV19	TGTGCCAGTGGACCCGGGACCCTCGTCAGTGAGCAGTTCTTC	CASGPGTLVSEQFF
-	TRBJ1-2	-	TRBV7-9	TGTGCCCCCCATCGGACCTATGGCTACACCTTC	CAPHRTYGYTF
many	TRBJ2-3	-	TRBV19	TGTGCCAGCAAAGGGGTGGGCACGCAGTATTTT	CASKGVGTQYF
-	TRBJ2-1	-	TRBV2	TGTGCCAGCAGCTTAGCCCAGGGCTCCTACAATGAACAGTTCTTC	CASSLAQGSYNEQFF
-	TRBJ2-7	-	TRBV7-9	TGTGCCAGCAGCGGTTCGAGGCCCAGTACCTACGAGCAGTACTTC	CASSGSRPSTYEQYF
many	TRBJ2-5	TRBD1	TRBV20-1	TGCAGTGCTAGAGAGAGGTACAGGGGAGTGCTCTCCCCGGAGACCCAGTACTTC	CSARERYRGVLSPETQYF
once	TRBJ2-3	-	TRBV20-1	TGCAGTGCTCGAGCTAGGACAGTTGGACGGGATACGCAGTATTTT	CSARARTVGRDTQYF
many	TRBJ2-2	TRBD2	TRBV7-2	TGTGCCAGCAGCCTGGCGGCGGGGGGGGGCGGGGAGCTGTTTTTT	CASSLAAGGGGELFF
-	TRBJ1-3	-	TRBV7-9	TGTGCCAGCAGCTTATCGTCGGGAAGCTCTGGAAACACCATATATTTT	CASSLSSGSSGNTIYF
few	TRBJ1-2	-	TRBV25-1	TGTGCCAGCAGTGAGGCCCGGGGGGTCATCCGCGGCTACACCTTC	CASSEARGVIRGYTF
many	TRBJ2-7	TRBD1	TRBV4-3	TGCGCCAGCAGCCAAAGGGACAGGGATCGCGAGCAGTACTTC	CASSQRDRDREQYF
-	TRBJ1-5	-	TRBV15	TGTGCCACCAGCAGAGTTATGGGTGGGGTGTCAGGGAGCTATCAGCCCCAGCATTTT	CATSRVMGGVSGSYQPQHF
-	TRBJ1-2	-	TRBV20-1	TGCAGTGCTAGGGGTGGGGTGGCCTACTATGGCTACACCTTC	CSARGGVAYYGYTF
few	TRBJ1-1	-	TRBV20-1	TGCAGTGGGAGCGGGGGCCGGACGGACACTGAAGCTTTCTTT	CSGSGGRTDTEAFF
many	TRBJ1-6	-	TRBV19	TGTGCCAGTAGTACCTCGTGGGTGGCGAGCTCCTATAATTCACCCCTCCACTTT	CASSTSWVASSYNSPLHF
few	TRBJ2-7	-	TRBV10-3	TGTGCCATCAGGGCGGGTAGCTCCTACGAGCAGTACTTC	CAIRAGSSYEQYF
-	TRBJ2-1	-	TRBV5-1	TGTGCCAGCAGCTTGAGTCCCGGGGCAGGCAATGAGCAGTTCTTC	CASSLSPGAGNEQFF
-	TRBJ2-3	-	TRBV9	TGTGCCAGCAGCGTAGGGCTAGACTACGAGCAGTACTATTTT	CASSVGLDYEQYYF
many	TRBJ1-1	-	TRBV2	TGTGCCAGCAGCAATGGGGGGACTTGGGAGGACACTGAAGCTTTCTTT	CASSNGGTWEDTEAFF
-	TRBJ2-1	TRBD2	TRBV7-7	TGTGCCAGCAGCATGAGCGGGGCAAGAAATGAGCAGTCCTTC	CASSMSGARNEQSF
-	TRBJ2-7	TRBD1	TRBV15	TGTGCCACCAGCAGAGGGACAGGGCAGAGCTACGAGCAGTACTTC	CATSRGTGQSYEQYF
few	TRBJ2-5	TRBD1	TRBV5-6	TGTGCCAGCAGCTGGGACAGTATCTATGGGACCCAGTACTTC	CASSWDSIYGTQYF
once	TRBJ2-7	TRBD1	TRBV20-1	TGCAGTGCAAAGGACAGGGTATTAGAAGAGTACTTC	CSAKDRVLEEYF
-	TRBJ2-1	TRBD2	TRBV20-1	TGCAGTGCTAGAGATCCTAGCGGGAGCCTGGATGAGCAGTTCTTC	CSARDPSGSLDEQFF
-	TRBJ2-7	TRBD1	TRBV20-1	TGCAGTGCTACTGACAGGGAGATTATGCAGTACTTC	CSATDREIMQYF
-	TRBJ2-5	TRBD1	TRBV15	TGTGCCACCAGCAGCCCATGGACAGGGGGGCAAGAGACCCAGTACTTC	CATSSPWTGGQETQYF
-	TRBJ2-7	TRBD1	TRBV5-1	TGCGCCAGCGAGGTGAGACAGGGCTCTAACCTCGGCGAGCAGTACTTC	CASEVRQGSNLGEQYF
few	TRBJ1-1	-	TRBV14	TGTGCCAGCAGCCGATTCCGGGAGCCGGCACGGGCGGACACTGAAGCTTTCTTT	CASSRFREPARADTEAFF
few	TRBJ1-1	TRBD1	TRBV9	TGTGCCAGCAGCGCCGGGACAGCCACTGAAGCTTTCTTT	CASSAGTATEAFF
many	TRBJ2-2	-	TRBV11-2	TGTGCCAGCAGCCTCCTCAGCACCGGGGAGCTGTTTTTT	CASSLLSTGELFF
-	TRBJ2-5	-	TRBV7-2	TGTGCCAGCAGCTTGGATGGTAGCGATCAGCATCAGCAGACCCAGTACTTC	CASSLDGSDQHQQTQYF
-	TRBJ1-1	-	TRBV7-9	TGTGCCAGCAGAGAGGGACACCTAGAATATGATGAAGCTTTCTTT	CASREGHLEYDEAFF
-	TRBJ1-3	-	TRBV12-3/TRBV12-4	TGTGCCAGCAGTACGGGGATGCGGGCGTCCGGCACCACCTTATATTTT	CASSTGMRASGTTLYF
many	TRBJ2-4	-	TRBV20-1	TGCAGTGCCCCGGGAGGTTTAGGGGGCGCGAGCATTCAGTACTTC	CSAPGGLGGASIQYF
-	TRBJ2-1	-	TRBV7-2	TGTGCCAGCAGCTTCGGTTTGGGGGGCGCCTACAATGAGCAGTTCTTC	CASSFGLGGAYNEQFF
few	TRBJ2-1	TRBD1	TRBV25-1	TGTGCCAGCACCCCAGGGGGCTGGGTCTACAATGAGCAGTTCTTC	CASTPGGWVYNEQFF